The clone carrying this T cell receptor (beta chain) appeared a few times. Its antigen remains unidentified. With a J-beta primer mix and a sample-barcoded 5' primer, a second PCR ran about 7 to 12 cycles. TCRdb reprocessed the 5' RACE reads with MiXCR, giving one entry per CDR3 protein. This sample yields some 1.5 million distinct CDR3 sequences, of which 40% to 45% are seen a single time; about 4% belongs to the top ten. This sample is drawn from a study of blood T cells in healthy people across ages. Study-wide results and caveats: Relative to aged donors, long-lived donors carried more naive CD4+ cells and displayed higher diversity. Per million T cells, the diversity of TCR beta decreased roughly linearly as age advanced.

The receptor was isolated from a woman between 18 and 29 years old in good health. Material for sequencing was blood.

CDR3 loop: CASSQVPGTRSYNEQFF. The CDR3 coding sequence is TGCGCCAGCAGCCAAGTCCCCGGGACCCGCTCTTACAATGAGCAGTTCTTC. This sequence joins TRBV4-1 and TRBJ2-1; tentatively, D is TRBD1 or TRBD2 (5 bases each). V was shortened by 1 base and J by 4 bases, with 17 bases between the two germline ends. The CDR3 contains 17 residues. The germline V gene encodes CDR1 MGHRA and CDR2 YSYEKL.